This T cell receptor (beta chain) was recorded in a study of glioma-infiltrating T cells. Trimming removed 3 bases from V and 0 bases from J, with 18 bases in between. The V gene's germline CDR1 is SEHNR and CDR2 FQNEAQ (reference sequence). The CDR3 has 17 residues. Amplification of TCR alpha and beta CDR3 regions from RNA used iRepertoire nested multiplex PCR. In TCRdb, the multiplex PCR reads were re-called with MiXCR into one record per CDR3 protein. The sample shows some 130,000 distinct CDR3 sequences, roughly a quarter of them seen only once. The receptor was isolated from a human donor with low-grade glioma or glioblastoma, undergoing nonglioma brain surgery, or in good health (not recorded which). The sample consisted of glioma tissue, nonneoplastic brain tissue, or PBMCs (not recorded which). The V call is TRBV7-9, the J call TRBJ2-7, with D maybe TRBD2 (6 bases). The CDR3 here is CASSLLIRDGSSYEQYV. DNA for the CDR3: TGTGCCAGCAGCTTGCTTATCCGAGACGGGAGCTCCTACGAGCAGTACGTC.